The text below deals with one T cell receptor beta chain. Its antigen target is currently unknown. One base away there is no much larger clone; base qualities are not given. The data originate from a study of T-cell memory formation after mild COVID-19 (dated by TCRdb to about 2021). The study in broad terms: TCR sequence clusters from the two donors were largely donor specific. T-cell clones expanding and contracting after mild COVID-19 in two donors were tracked by longitudinal TCRalpha and TCRbeta repertoire sequencing. The cohort was made up of two young adult volunteers, one female and one male, who were previously healthy.

The germline V gene (reference sequence) yields SEHNR for CDR1 and FQNEAQ for CDR2. V is reduced by 0 bases and J by 4 bases, leaving a spacing of 13 bases between them. Its CDR3 holds 16 amino acids, cysteine through phenylalanine. Left in the record is the CDR3 DNA by itself, 48 bases read in frame from the first base. The sample was run on an Illumina NovaSeq 6000. cDNA libraries for TCRalpha and TCRbeta were prepared by 5'RACE using constant-segment primers, with sample barcodes and unique molecular identifiers added. RNA was extracted from every sample with Trizol reagent. The libraries were amplified in two PCR steps, and the second step added a second sample barcode and Illumina TruSeq adapters. Sequencing of libraries was performed on an Illumina NovaSeq with 2 x 150 bp paired-end reads. On the authors' methods: The reads were demultiplexed and collapsed into UMI-guided consensus sequences using migec v1.2.7. Using mixcr v2.1.11, UMI consensuses were aligned to TRA and TRB V and J templates and then assembled into clonotypes. Expanded or contracted clonotypes were those called significant by both edgeR and NoisET, with noise models trained on biological replicates. For edgeR calls, the thresholds were a false discovery rate-adjusted p below 0.01 and a log2 fold-change of 1. As an exploratory analysis of dynamics, max-normalized trajectories of the 1000 most abundant clonotypes were examined with PCA combined with hierarchical clustering. The CD4 or CD8 phenotype of responding clones was assigned using the separately sequenced CD4+ and CD8+ repertoires. The public reads were reprocessed in TCRdb via fastp at Q25 and MiXCR, keeping in-frame beta chains. Rows are unified per CDR3 protein, each entry keeping the most common DNA and genes. TCRdb assigned the V and J calls; the authors' analysis was not used. The sample has 150,000 to 200,000 distinct CDR3 sequences on record, about 14% of them singletons. The ten biggest clones cover roughly 14% of the sample.

Here is what the overall study found, with its caveats: Some responding clones were detected in pre-infection memory, suggesting pre-existing cross-reactive memory T cells joined the SARS-CoV-2 response. The second-wave clones that peaked on day 37 were not confirmed to be SARS-CoV-2 specific. Contracting CD4+ clones were found mainly in CM and EM memory subsets, while CD8+ clones were enriched in EMRA. The study included only a couple of mild cases, and larger cohorts that include severe cases with pre-infection samples were judged to be necessary. Clones that contracted from day 15 to 85 showed balanced CD4/CD8 phenotypes, whereas a second wave of clones that expanded from day 15 to 37 leaned towards CD4+.

Ficoll-Paque density gradient centrifugation was the method used to isolate PBMCs. This clonotype was sampled from an adult woman who had mild COVID-19 (a few samples of this study predate the infection). The sample titles of this study are shuffled in the database, so cell type and time point are left out; the donor was told from shared clones. The V and J genes are TRBV7-9 and TRBJ2-1; a weak D assignment points to TRBD2 (5 bases agree). Sequences were obtained from PBMCs or a T cell subset sorted from them (not recorded which). The DNA sequence is given as TGTGCCAGCAGCTTAGCTTTCCGGGATCGGTACAATGAGCAGTTCTTC. The encoded protein is CASSLAFRDRYNEQFF.